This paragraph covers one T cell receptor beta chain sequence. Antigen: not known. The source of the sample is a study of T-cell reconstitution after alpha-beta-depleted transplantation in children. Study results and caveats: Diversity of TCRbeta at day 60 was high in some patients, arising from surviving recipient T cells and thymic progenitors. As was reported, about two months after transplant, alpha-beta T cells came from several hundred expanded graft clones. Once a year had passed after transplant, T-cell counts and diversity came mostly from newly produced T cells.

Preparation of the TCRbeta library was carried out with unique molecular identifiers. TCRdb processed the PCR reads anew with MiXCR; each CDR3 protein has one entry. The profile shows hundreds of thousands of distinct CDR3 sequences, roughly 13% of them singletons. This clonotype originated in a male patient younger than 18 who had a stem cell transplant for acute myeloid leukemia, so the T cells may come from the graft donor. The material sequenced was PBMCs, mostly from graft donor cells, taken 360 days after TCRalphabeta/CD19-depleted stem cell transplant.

CDR3 coding DNA: TGTGCCAGCTCACCACTACAGAGCACAGATACGCAGTATTTT. Translating gives CASSPLQSTDTQYF. The chain has TRBV18 and TRBJ2-3, with no clear D. Germline assignment: CDR1 KGHSH and CDR2 LQKENI. V was trimmed by 1 base and J by 0 bases, leaving 5 bases between them. The CDR3 runs 14 residues.